Presented here are 24 T cell receptor beta chains from one specimen sequenced in a study of blood T cells in healthy people across ages. Then a second PCR, running roughly 7 to 11 cycles, was carried out with a sample-barcoded 5' primer and a J-beta primer mix. Via MiXCR, TCRdb re-called the 5' RACE reads, giving one row per CDR3 protein. The data contain about 840,000 distinct CDR3 sequences, roughly 29% of them singletons. The sample was also reused in another study, on T cells of mothers and their children.

Sequenced: blood. The receptor source for this set is a woman aged 40 to 50 in good health.

V gene TRBV20-1 combines with J gene TRBJ2-5; TRBD1 aligns across 7 bases. CDR1 and CDR2 from the germline V gene are DFQATT and SNEGSKA (reference sequence). The CDR3 has 15 residues. V lost 0 bases, J lost 13 bases, and 17 bases stayed unmatched. The CDR3 region is CSARDCQGVYNERYF. Here the CDR3 DNA reads TGCAGTGCTAGAGATTGCCAGGGGGTTTACAATGAGCGGTACTTC.

This clonotype was seen a few times. V usage is TRBV10-3 and J usage is TRBJ2-7; D is possibly TRBD2 (6 bases). This CDR3 comprises 12 residues. Deletions cut 4 bases from V and 2 bases from J, with 6 bases between. The germline gives CDR1 ENHRY, CDR2 SYGVKD. The CDR3 nucleotides read TGTGCCATCAGTGCGGGGGCCTACGAGCAGTACTTC. This sequence encodes CAISAGAYEQYF.

This clonotype was found a few times. CDR3 DNA: TGTGCCAGCAGCTTAGACTTTGGCGGGACTGAAGCTTTCTTT. This sequence encodes CASSLDFGGTEAFF. The rearrangement links TRBV7-2 to TRBJ1-1; D is uncertain. Trimming took 1 base from V and 5 from J, leaving 11 bases between them. The CDR3 runs 14 residues. The germline V gene has CDR1 SGHTA and CDR2 FQGNSA.

For this clonotype: Compared with germline, one end of the junction differs, possibly owing to a read error. The chain is built from TRBV5-1 and TRBJ2-5; 8 nucleotides line up with TRBD2. The CDR3 covers 15 residues. Per germline, CDR1 SGHRS and CDR2 YFSETQ. CDR3 DNA sequence: TGCGCCAGCAGCTCCGCGGGGGGTTCGCAAGAGACCCTGTACTTC. Its protein product is CASSSAGGSQETLYF.

This clonotype has just a few counts. V and J are TRBV9 and TRBJ1-1; possibly TRBD1 for D (5 bases). Trimming took off 0 bases at V and 0 bases at J, with 9 bases between the two ends. Looked up from germline, CDR1 is SGDLS and CDR2 is YYNGEE. The CDR3 consists of 15 residues. This chain's CDR3 is CASSVEGGVNTEAFF. Written as DNA, the CDR3 is TGTGCCAGCAGCGTAGAGGGAGGGGTGAACACTGAAGCTTTCTTT.

This clonotype was seen only a few times. This chain joins TRBV28 and TRBJ2-1; D not resolved. Germline CDR1 and CDR2: MDHEN and SYDVKM. The CDR3 has 13 residues. V was cut by 8 bases and J by 4 bases, with 12 bases left in between. The CDR3 sequence: CASGSVTYNEQFF. As DNA, the CDR3 is TGTGCCAGCGGGTCGGTGACTTACAATGAGCAGTTCTTC.

This clonotype was counted ten times or more. The chain recombines TRBV5-1 with TRBJ2-7, with D perhaps matching TRBD1 (6 bases). This CDR3 has 13 residues. Trimming stripped 4 bases from V and 6 bases from J, with 14 bases between. Germline CDR1 reads SGHRS; CDR2 reads YFSETQ. The CDR3 reads CASSAGTMGEQYF. DNA for the CDR3: TGCGCCAGCAGCGCAGGGACAATGGGCGAGCAGTACTTC.

The chain is built from TRBV7-9 and TRBJ1-6; D is uncertain. Looked up from germline, CDR1 is SEHNR and CDR2 is FQNEAQ (reference sequence). V lost 5 bases, J lost 3 bases, and 8 bases lay in between. CDR3 length: 14 amino acids. CDR3 residues: CASSPDLYNSPLHF. DNA for the CDR3: TGTGCCAGCAGCCCGGATCTCTATAATTCACCCCTCCACTTT.

V gene TRBV28 combines with J gene TRBJ1-1; D is perhaps TRBD1 (6 bases). V shed 2 bases and J shed 7 bases, with 17 bases lying between them. CDR1 and CDR2 (germline): MDHEN, SYDVKM. The CDR3 runs to 15 residues. The CDR3 region is CASSLVQGGSGEAFF. In nucleotides, the CDR3 is TGTGCCAGCAGTTTAGTACAGGGAGGGTCGGGTGAAGCTTTCTTT.

This clonotype occurred many times. This CDR3 is CASSQVGTGDSYGYTF. The CDR3 coding sequence is TGCGCCAGCAGCCAAGTTGGGACAGGGGACAGCTATGGCTACACCTTC. The chain employs TRBV4-1 and TRBJ1-2; TRBD1 matches at 10 bases. The CDR3 sequence is 16 residues long. Trimming took 1 base from V and 4 from J; bases not matched to a gene: 6. From germline, CDR1 is MGHRA and CDR2 YSYEKL.

This clonotype has just a few counts. This sequence may be a read error, since a much larger clone differs from it by one base. V usage is TRBV9 and J usage is TRBJ2-1, with D perhaps matching TRBD1 or TRBD2 (5 bases each). V dropped 0 bases and J dropped 7 bases, with 17 bases sitting between them. The CDR3 runs 16 residues. Germline-derived CDR1 and CDR2 are SGDLS and YYNGEE. The CDR3 loop reads CASSVEVGGRGNEQFF. Written as DNA, the CDR3 is TGTGCCAGCAGCGTAGAGGTTGGGGGAAGGGGAAATGAGCAGTTCTTC.

This clonotype has ten or more counts. CDR3 in DNA: TGTGCCAGCAGCGTCTCCGGGGGACACGCCTACGAGCAGTACTTC. This codes for CASSVSGGHAYEQYF. The J gene is TRBJ2-7, the V gene TRBV9; perhaps D is TRBD1 or TRBD2 (6 bases each). V lost 2 bases and J 2 bases, leaving 14 bases between the germline ends. This CDR3 spans 15 amino acids. Germline lookup yields CDR1 SGDLS and CDR2 YYNGEE.

This clonotype was observed once. The chain uses TRBV29-1 and TRBJ1-3; TRBD1 aligns across 10 bases. The length of the CDR3 is 13 residues. Germline lookup yields CDR1 SQVTM and CDR2 ANQGSEA. J was trimmed by 3 bases and V by 7 bases; bases with no gene match: 3. The CDR3 loop reads CSARDRGGNTIYF. Written as DNA, the CDR3 is TGCAGCGCCAGGGACAGGGGTGGAAACACCATATATTTT.

This clonotype has a handful of counts. This sequence joins TRBV7-8 and TRBJ2-2; 8 bases line up with TRBD2. The CDR3 covers 15 residues. Germline CDR1 SGHVS, CDR2 FQNEAQ. J was trimmed by 5 bases and V by 4 bases; bases with no gene match: 6. The CDR3 reads CASSSGTRGTGELFF. In DNA, the CDR3 is TGTGCCAGCAGCTCCGGGACTAGGGGGACCGGGGAGCTGTTTTTT.

The V gene is TRBV5-8, the J gene TRBJ1-6; D is unclear. From germline, CDR1 is SGHTS and CDR2 YDEGEE. The CDR3 sequence is 13 residues long. With 7 bases removed from V and 4 bases from J, the gap between germline ends came to 9 bases. The CDR3 reads CASLRGYNSPLHF. Here the CDR3 DNA reads TGTGCCAGCCTCCGAGGTTATAATTCACCCCTCCACTTT.

The chain carries TRBV12-3 or TRBV12-4 and TRBJ2-2; 10 nucleotides match TRBD2. J was trimmed by 1 base and V by 4 bases; bases with no gene match: 0. The CDR3 runs 15 residues. The CDR3 coding sequence is TGTGCCAGCAGTTGGACTAGCGGGAACACCGGGGAGCTGTTTTTT. Encoded protein: CASSWTSGNTGELFF.

This clonotype was counted at least ten times. The chain couples TRBV2 to TRBJ2-7, with D tentatively TRBD2 (5 bases). The germline V gene encodes CDR1 SNHLY and CDR2 FYNNEI. V was clipped by 0 bases and J by 9 bases, with 18 bases between them. This CDR3 region has 15 residues. In nucleotides, the CDR3 is TGTGCCAGCAGTGAAGCGGTGACTAAAACCCTCAGGCAGTACTTC. Translated: CASSEAVTKTLRQYF.

V is TRBV27 and J is TRBJ1-2, with D perhaps matching TRBD1 (6 bases). The V gene's germline CDR1 is MNHEY and CDR2 SMNVEV (reference sequence). CDR3 size: 14 residues. V was pared by 3 bases and J by 7 bases, with 15 bases between. CDR3 DNA: TGTGCCAGCAGTTTGGCTAACAGGGCTGGTGGCTACACCTTC. This gives the protein CASSLANRAGGYTF.

The genes are TRBV20-1 and TRBJ1-3; D is undetermined. CDR1 DFQATT and CDR2 SNEGSKA come from the germline V gene (reference sequence). The CDR3 contains 13 residues. The V gene lost 3 bases and the J gene lost 0 bases, with 6 bases spanning the gap. CDR3 sequence reads: CSASRFSGNTIYF. The CDR3 nucleotides are TGCAGTGCTAGTCGGTTCTCTGGAAACACCATATATTTT.

J is TRBJ1-2 and V is TRBV6-6; possibly TRBD1 for D (5 bases). CDR3 length: 16 amino acids. Trimming left V 6 bases short and J 2 bases short, with 19 bases between. Germline CDR1 reads MNHNY; CDR2 reads SVGAGI (reference sequence). The CDR3 region has the DNA TGTGCCAGCAGCCCCAGACAGCACCTACTAAACTATGGCTACACCTTC. It codes for CASSPRQHLLNYGYTF.

The chain carries TRBV9 and TRBJ2-5; a possible D gene is TRBD1 (6 bases). With 0 bases removed from V and 2 bases from J, the gap between germline ends came to 11 bases. The CDR3 length is 15 residues. The germline gives CDR1 SGDLS, CDR2 YYNGEE. The CDR3 loop reads CASSVGVTGQETQYF. The CDR3 DNA follows: TGTGCCAGCAGCGTAGGCGTGACAGGACAAGAGACCCAGTACTTC.

A few counts support this clonotype. The gene calls are TRBV9 and TRBJ2-5; 11 bases agree with TRBD2. Germline loops: CDR1 SGDLS, CDR2 YYNGEE. The V segment lost 7 bases and the J segment 4 bases; nucleotides outside the gene matches: 6. There are 14 residues in the CDR3. This chain's CDR3 is CASGGTSGGETQYF. CDR3 sequence (DNA): TGTGCCAGCGGGGGGACTAGCGGAGGAGAGACCCAGTACTTC.

The chain joins TRBV7-2 to TRBJ2-1; maybe TRBD1 (5 bases). This CDR3 is 13 amino acids long. CDR1 SGHTA and CDR2 FQGNSA come from the germline V gene. V gave up 4 bases and J gave up 14 bases, with 18 bases separating them. The chain's CDR3 is CASSSRPGKGKFF. CDR3 in DNA: TGTGCCAGCAGCTCACGACCAGGGAAGGGGAAGTTCTTC.

The chain is built from TRBV20-1 and TRBJ2-5, with 11 bases identical to TRBD2. Germline CDR1 and CDR2: DFQATT and SNEGSKA (reference sequence). The junction had 3 bases not matched to a gene; V was cut back by 0 bases and J by 3 bases. This CDR3 region has 15 residues. The CDR3 spells CSARELGLAEETQYF. DNA for the CDR3: TGCAGTGCTAGAGAGCTGGGACTAGCGGAAGAGACCCAGTACTTC.